This T cell receptor (beta chain) was sequenced during a study of cytomegalovirus exposure and HLA in healthy donors. About the study: There were approximately 85 million unique TCRs (from HLA-typed donors) in an early data release. Whole-study results and caveats: In an earlier analysis, most TCR beta V segments were productive about 87% or about 30% of the time. About 180 TCR beta chains were listed as cytomegalovirus-associated. CMV serostatus alone was available as immune exposure information.

This clone was observed a handful of times. Its antigen is not identified. With 60 Vbeta and 13 Jbeta primers, the PCR was carried out. Profiled with immunoSEQ multiplex PCR; TCRdb holds only in-frame clones, not every one. The profile shows a few hundred thousand clones, roughly four fifths of them singletons. The CDR3 length is 13 residues. Trimming took 0 bases from V and 5 from J; bases not matched to a gene: 0. The germline V gene has CDR1 SGHRS and CDR2 YFSETQ. The sequencing sample was made of PBMCs. This clonotype was obtained from a woman aged 55-69 years in good health and CMV-seropositive. The chain couples TRBV5-1 to TRBJ2-5, with TRBD1 matching 8 bases. The CDR3 region is CASSLGQGETQYF. Written as DNA, the CDR3 is TGCGCCAGCAGCTTGGGACAGGGGGAGACCCAGTACTTC.